Below, one T cell receptor (beta chain) is given with its context. Its antigen has not been determined. No quality values exist for individual bases; no much larger clone is one base distant. From a lookup of the germline V gene, CDR1 and CDR2 are SGHRS and YFSETQ. V drops 6 bases and J drops 5 bases, leaving 8 bases in between. Including cysteine and phenylalanine, the CDR3 has 11 amino acids. Only CDR3 DNA remains: 33 bases, in frame from the first base. RNA was extracted using the RNeasy kit, and about 0.5 to 1 ug of the RNA was reverse transcribed with random hexamers. TCR beta CDR3 regions were amplified with the immunoSEQ multiplex PCR assay covering 54 Vbeta and 13 Jbeta segments. PCR amplification bias was corrected using a synthetic template baseline for primer optimization and computational correction. For the original study's pipeline: Reads were annotated to V, D and J genes according to IMGT and were analyzed with immunoSEQ Analyzer, with only productive sequences retained. Clonality was computed as one minus Shannon entropy normalized by log2 of the number of productive unique sequences. For each patient and control, public and private clones were evaluated within the 100 most prevalent clones. Susac-specific clones were defined as absent from healthy and MS cohorts, around 970 published viral clones and other ImmuneACCESS disease sequences. TCRdb reprocessed the public reads (quality trimming at Q25 with fastp, clone calling with MiXCR) and kept in-frame beta chains. For every CDR3 protein sequence, its rows merge into one entry that carries the most common genes and DNA. The V and J calls were not made by the authors but by TCRdb's processing. This sample comprises 160,000 or so distinct CDR3 sequences, around 96% of them detected only once. The ten biggest clones cover over 0.2% of the sample.

The sample originates from a study of CD8 T cells in Susac syndrome (dated 2019 in TCRdb). Describing the broader study: Repertoire sequencing was used to test whether CD8+ T cell activation and differentiation in Susac syndrome was antigen driven. The clonality of the CD8+ T cell repertoire was compared across 11 to 12 healthy donors, roughly 14 Susac syndrome patients and about 15 multiple sclerosis patients.

Peripheral blood CD8+ and CD4+ T cells from healthy donors, Susac syndrome patients and multiple sclerosis patients were profiled using high-throughput TCR beta sequencing. Multiple sclerosis controls were treatment-naive patients with stable or active relapsing-remitting disease fulfilling revised McDonald criteria. Bulk CD8+ and CD4+ T cells were purified by magnetic negative isolation, while CD8+ TEMRA cells were enriched using FACS. Blood was drawn into EDTA tubes, processed within 24 hours, and PBMCs were isolated by density gradient centrifugation. PBMCs intended for TCR sequencing were cryopreserved in liquid nitrogen and were subsequently thawed in a 37 degrees C water bath. A purity of at least 90% was achieved for sorted or isolated CD4+, CD8+ and CD8+ TEMRA cells. What the authors observed across the whole study: The TCR sequencing and HLA analysis was acknowledged to have included a relatively small number of individuals.

Sample: CD8+ T cells from PBMCs. The chain is encoded by TRBV5-1 joined to TRBJ2-5; the D gene cannot be named for sure. The source of this sequence is a human donor with multiple sclerosis. The CDR3 protein sequence reads: CASTAGETQYF. Here is the DNA: TGCGCCAGCACTGCCGGTGAGACCCAGTACTTC.